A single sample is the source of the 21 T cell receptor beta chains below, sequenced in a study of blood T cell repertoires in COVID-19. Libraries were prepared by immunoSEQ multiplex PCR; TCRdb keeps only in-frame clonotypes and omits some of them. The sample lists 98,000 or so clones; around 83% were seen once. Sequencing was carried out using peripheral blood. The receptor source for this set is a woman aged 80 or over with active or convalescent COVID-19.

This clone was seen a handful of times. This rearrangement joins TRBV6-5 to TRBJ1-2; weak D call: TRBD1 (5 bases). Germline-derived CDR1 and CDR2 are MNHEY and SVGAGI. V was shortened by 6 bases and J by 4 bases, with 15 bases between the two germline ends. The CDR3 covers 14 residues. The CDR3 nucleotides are TGTGCCAGCAGAATGGGCCAGGGCCTCTATGGCTACACCTTC. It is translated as CASRMGQGLYGYTF.

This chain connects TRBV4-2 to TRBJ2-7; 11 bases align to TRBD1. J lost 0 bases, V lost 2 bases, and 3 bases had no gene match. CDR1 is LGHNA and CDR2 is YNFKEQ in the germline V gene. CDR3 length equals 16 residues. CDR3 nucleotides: TGTGCCAGCAGCCAAAGGGGGACAGGGGGCTCCTACGAGCAGTACTTC. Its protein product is CASSQRGTGGSYEQYF.

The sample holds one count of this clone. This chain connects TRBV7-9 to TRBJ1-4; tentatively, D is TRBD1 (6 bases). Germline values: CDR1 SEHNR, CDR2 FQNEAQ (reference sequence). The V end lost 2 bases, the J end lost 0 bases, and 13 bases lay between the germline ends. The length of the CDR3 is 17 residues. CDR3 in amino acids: CASSLRTDLATNEKLFF. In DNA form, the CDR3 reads TGTGCCAGCAGCTTAAGGACAGACCTTGCAACTAATGAAAAACTGTTTTTT.

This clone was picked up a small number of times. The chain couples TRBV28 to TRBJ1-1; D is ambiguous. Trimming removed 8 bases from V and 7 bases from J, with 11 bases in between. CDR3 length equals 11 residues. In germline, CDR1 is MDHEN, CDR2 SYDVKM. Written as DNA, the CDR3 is TGTGCCAGCCTTGACACCTTTGAAGCTTTCTTT. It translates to CASLDTFEAFF.

Here the CDR3 reads CASSGQGADQPQHF. DNA for the CDR3: TGTGCCAGCTCAGGACAGGGGGCGGATCAGCCCCAGCATTTT. V usage is TRBV18 and J usage is TRBJ1-5; 11 nucleotides agree with TRBD1. This CDR3 is built from 14 residues. From germline, CDR1 is KGHSH and CDR2 LQKENI. V shed 5 bases and J 5 bases; nucleotides not matched to a gene: 2. The whole variable domain, remainder taken from reference TRBV18 and TRBJ1-5, is NAGVMQNPRHLVRRRGQEARLRCSPMKGHSHVYWYRQLPEEGLKFMVYLQKENIIDESGMPKERFSAEFPKEGPSILRIQQVVRGDSAAYFCASSGQGADQPQHFGDGTRLSIL.

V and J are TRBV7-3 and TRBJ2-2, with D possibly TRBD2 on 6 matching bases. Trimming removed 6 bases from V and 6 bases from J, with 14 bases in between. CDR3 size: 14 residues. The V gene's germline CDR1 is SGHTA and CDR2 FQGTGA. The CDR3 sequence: CASRVNPSAGELFF. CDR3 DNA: TGTGCCAGCAGAGTAAACCCTAGCGCCGGGGAGCTGTTTTTT.

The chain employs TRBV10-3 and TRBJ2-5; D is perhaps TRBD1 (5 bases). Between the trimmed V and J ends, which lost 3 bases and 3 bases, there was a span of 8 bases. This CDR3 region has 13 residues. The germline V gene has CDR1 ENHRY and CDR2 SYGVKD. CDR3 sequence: CAISESTEETQYF. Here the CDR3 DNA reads TGTGCCATCAGTGAATCGACAGAAGAGACCCAGTACTTC.

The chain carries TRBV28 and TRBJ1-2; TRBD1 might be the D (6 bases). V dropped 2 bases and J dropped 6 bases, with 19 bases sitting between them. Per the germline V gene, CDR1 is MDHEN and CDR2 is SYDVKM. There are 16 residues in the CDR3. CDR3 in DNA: TGTGCCAGCAGTTTAGGGGGGGCACGAACTGATAATGGCTACACCTTC. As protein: CASSLGGARTDNGYTF.

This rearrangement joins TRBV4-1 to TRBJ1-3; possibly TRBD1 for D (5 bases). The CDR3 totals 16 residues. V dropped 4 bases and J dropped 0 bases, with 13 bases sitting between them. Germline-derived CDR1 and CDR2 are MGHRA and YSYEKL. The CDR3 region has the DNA TGCGCCAGCAGCCCTACCACAGGTATCTCTGGAAACACCATATATTTT. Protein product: CASSPTTGISGNTIYF.

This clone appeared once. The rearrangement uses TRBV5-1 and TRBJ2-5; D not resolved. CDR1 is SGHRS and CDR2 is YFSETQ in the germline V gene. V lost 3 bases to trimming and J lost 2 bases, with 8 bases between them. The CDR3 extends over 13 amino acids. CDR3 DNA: TGCGCCAGCAGCTCACGAGTGCAAGAGACCCAGTACTTC. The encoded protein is CASSSRVQETQYF. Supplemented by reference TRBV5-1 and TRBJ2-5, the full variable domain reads KAGVTQTPRYLIKTRGQQVTLSCSPISGHRSVSWYQQTPGQGLQFLFEYFSETQRNKGNFPGRFSGRQFSNSRSEMNVSTLELGDSALYLCASSSRVQETQYFGPGTRLLVL.

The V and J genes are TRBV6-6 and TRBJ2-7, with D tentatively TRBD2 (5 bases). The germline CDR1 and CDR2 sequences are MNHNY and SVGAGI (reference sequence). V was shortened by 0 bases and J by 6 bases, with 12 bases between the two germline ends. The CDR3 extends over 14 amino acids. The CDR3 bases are TGTGCCAGCAGTTACTCAGGCAGTGGAGGCGAGCAGTACTTC. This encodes CASSYSGSGGEQYF.

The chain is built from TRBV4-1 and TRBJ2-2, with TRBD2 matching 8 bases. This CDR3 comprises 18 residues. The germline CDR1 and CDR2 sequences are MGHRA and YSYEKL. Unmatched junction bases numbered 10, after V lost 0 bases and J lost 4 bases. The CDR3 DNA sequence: TGCGCCAGCAGCCAAGACGGGACTATAGCGGGGATCACCGGGGAGCTGTTTTTT. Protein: CASSQDGTIAGITGELFF.

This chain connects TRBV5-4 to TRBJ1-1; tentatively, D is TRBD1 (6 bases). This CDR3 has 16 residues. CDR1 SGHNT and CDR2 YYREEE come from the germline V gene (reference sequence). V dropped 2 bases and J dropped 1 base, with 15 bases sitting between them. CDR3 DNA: TGTGCCAGCAGCTTACCCCAGGGGACCCGGAACACTGAAGCTTTCTTT. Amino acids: CASSLPQGTRNTEAFF.

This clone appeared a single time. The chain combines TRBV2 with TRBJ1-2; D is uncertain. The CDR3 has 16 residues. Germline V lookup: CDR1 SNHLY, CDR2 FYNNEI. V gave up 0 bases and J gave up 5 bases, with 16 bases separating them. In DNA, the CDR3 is TGTGCCAGCAGTGAAGCGGTCTTCCCAGGAGGGTATGGCTACACCTTC. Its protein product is CASSEAVFPGGYGYTF.

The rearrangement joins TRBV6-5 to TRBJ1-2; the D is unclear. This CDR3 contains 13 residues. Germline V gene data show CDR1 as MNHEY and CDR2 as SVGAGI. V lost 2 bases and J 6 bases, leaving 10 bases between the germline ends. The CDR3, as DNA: TGTGCCAGCAGTTACGGATTAGGAGATGGCTACACCTTC. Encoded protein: CASSYGLGDGYTF.

CDR3 protein: CASSPIELGGWTGELFF. In DNA, the CDR3 is TGTGCCAGCAGCCCTATTGAGTTAGGGGGCTGGACCGGGGAGCTGTTTTTT. The V gene is TRBV3-1 (or the pseudogene TRBV3-2), the J gene TRBJ2-2, with 7 bases aligning to TRBD1. Trimming cost V 4 bases and J 5 bases; bases outside gene matches: 13. The germline V gene has CDR1 LGHDT and CDR2 YNNKEL (reference sequence). The CDR3 sequence is 17 residues long.

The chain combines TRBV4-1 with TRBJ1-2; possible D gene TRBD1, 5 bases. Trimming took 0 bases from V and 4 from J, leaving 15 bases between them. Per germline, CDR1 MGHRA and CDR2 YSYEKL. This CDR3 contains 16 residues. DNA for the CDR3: TGCGCCAGCAGCCAAGATCTTAGGACAAGACTCTATGGCTACACCTTC. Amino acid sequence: CASSQDLRTRLYGYTF.

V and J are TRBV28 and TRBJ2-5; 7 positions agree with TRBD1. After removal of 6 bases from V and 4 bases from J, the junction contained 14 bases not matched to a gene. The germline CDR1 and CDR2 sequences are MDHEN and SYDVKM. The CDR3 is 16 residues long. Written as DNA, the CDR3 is TGTGCCAGCAGCTCCGGGACAGCCTTTTTGGGAGAGACCCAGTACTTC. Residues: CASSSGTAFLGETQYF.

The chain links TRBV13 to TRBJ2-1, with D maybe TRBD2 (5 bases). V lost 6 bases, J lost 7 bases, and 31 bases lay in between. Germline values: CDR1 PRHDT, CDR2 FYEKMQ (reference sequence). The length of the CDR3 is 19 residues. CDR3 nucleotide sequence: TGTGCCAGCAGAAGAAGAGGGCGGGCCCCATCACCGGAGAGGAATGAGCAGTTCTTC. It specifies CASRRRGRAPSPERNEQFF.

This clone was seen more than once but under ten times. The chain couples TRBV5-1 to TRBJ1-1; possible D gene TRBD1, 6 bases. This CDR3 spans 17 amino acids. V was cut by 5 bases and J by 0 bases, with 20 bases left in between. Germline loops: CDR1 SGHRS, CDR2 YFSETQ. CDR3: CASSPRDTTAMNTEAFF. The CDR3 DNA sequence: TGCGCCAGCAGTCCTCGGGACACGACGGCGATGAACACTGAAGCTTTCTTT.

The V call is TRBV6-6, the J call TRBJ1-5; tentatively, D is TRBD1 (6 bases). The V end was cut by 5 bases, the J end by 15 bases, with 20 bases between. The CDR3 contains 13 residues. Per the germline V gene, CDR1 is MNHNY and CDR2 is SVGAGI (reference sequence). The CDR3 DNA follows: TGTGCCAGCAGTAGATCCCTTCAGGGAGGGGGGCATTTT. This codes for CASSRSLQGGGHF.